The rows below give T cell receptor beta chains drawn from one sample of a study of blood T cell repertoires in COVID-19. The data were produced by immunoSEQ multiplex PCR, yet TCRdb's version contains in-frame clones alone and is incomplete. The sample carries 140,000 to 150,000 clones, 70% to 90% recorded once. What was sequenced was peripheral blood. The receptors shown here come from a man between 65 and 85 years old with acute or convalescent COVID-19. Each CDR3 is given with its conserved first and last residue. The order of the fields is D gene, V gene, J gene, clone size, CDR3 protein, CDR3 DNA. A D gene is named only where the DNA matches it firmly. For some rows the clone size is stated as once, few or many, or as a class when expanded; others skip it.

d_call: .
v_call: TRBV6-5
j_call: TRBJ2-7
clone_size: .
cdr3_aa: CASSYVGYEQYF
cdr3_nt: TGTGCCAGCAGTTACGTCGGCTACGAGCAGTACTTC

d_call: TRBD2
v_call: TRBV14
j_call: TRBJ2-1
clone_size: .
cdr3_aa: CASSQDAGGAYNEQFF
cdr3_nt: TGTGCCAGCAGCCAAGATGCGGGGGGGGCTTACAATGAGCAGTTCTTC

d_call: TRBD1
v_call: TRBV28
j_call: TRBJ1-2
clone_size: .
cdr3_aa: CASSLGTGGLGYTF
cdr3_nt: TGTGCCAGCAGTTTGGGGACAGGGGGTCTTGGCTACACCTTC

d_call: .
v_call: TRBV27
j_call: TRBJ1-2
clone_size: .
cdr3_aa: CASSLSVAGGYTF
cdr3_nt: TGTGCCAGCAGTTTATCAGTGGCCGGGGGCTACACCTTC

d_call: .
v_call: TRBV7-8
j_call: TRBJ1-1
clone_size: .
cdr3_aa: CASSPSMNTEAFF
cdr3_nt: TGTGCCAGCAGCCCGAGCATGAACACTGAAGCTTTCTTT

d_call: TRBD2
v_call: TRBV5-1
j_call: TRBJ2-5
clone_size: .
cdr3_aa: CASSFSGGAGETQYF
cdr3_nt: TGCGCCAGCAGCTTTAGCGGGGGGGCAGGAGAGACCCAGTACTTC

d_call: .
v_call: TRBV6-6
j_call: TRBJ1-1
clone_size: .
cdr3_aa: CASSYGGPYAEAFF
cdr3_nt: TGTGCCAGCAGTTATGGAGGCCCCTATGCCGAAGCTTTCTTT

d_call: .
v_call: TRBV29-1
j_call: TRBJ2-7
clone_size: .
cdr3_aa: CSVGRSGEQYF
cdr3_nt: TGCAGCGTTGGCCGCTCCGGGGAGCAGTACTTC

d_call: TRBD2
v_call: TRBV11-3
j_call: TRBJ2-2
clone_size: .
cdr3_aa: CASSLGTSGSSGELFF
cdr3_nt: TGTGCCAGCAGCTTGGGGACTAGCGGGAGCTCCGGGGAGCTGTTTTTT

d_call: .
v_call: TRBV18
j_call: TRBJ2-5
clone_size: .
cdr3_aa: CASSQQNGQETQYF
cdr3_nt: TGTGCCAGCTCACAACAAAACGGGCAAGAGACCCAGTACTTC

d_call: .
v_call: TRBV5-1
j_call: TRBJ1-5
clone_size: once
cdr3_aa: CASSLGGSSLSNQPQHF
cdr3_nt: TGCGCCAGCAGCTTGGGGGGCAGCAGCTTAAGCAATCAGCCCCAGCATTTT

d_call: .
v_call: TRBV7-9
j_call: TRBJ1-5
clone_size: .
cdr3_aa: CASSPGGAGNQPQHF
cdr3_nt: TGTGCCAGCAGCCCTGGAGGGGCGGGCAATCAGCCCCAGCATTTT

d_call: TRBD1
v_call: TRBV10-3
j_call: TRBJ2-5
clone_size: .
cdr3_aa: CANSGGPAGGQETQYF
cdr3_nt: TGTGCCAACTCAGGGGGCCCAGCCGGGGGACAAGAGACCCAGTACTTC

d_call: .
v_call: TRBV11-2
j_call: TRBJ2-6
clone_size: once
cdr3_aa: CASSFPGSSGANVLTF
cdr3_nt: TGTGCCAGCAGCTTCCCGGGAAGCTCTGGGGCCAACGTCCTGACTTTC

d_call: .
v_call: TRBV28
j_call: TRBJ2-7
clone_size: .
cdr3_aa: CASSAPTNYEQYF
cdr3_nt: TGTGCCAGCAGTGCTCCCACAAATTACGAGCAGTACTTC

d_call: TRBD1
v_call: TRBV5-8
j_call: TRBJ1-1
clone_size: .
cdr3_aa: CASSPGQWRNTEAFF
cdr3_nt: TGTGCCAGCAGCCCGGGACAGTGGAGGAACACTGAAGCTTTCTTT

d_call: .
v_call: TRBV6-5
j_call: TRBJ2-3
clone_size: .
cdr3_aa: CASMGLLGDTQYF
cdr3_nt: TGTGCCAGCATGGGACTGTTAGGAGATACGCAGTATTTT

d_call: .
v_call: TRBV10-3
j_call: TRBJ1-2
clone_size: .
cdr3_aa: CAISVEGKGYTF
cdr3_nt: TGTGCCATCAGTGTGGAGGGAAAGGGCTACACCTTC

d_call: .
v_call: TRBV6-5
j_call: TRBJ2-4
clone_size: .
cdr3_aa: CASRLDRAKNIQYF
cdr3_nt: TGTGCCAGCAGGTTAGACAGAGCCAAAAACATTCAGTACTTC

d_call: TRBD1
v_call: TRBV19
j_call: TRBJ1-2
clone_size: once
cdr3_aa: CASSTATGNGYTF
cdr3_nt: TGTGCCAGTAGTACCGCGACAGGGAACGGCTACACCTTC

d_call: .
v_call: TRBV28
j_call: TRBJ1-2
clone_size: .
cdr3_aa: CASSFGFTKPQYNYGYTF
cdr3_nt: TGTGCCAGCAGCTTTGGCTTCACGAAACCCCAATACAACTATGGCTACACCTTC

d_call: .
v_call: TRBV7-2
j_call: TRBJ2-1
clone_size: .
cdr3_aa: CASSLVRVSINEQFF
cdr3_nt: TGTGCCAGCAGCTTAGTCCGGGTTTCCATTAATGAGCAGTTCTTC

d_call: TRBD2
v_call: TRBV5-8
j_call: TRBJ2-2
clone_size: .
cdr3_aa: CASSAGLAGPGTGELFF
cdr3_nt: TGTGCCAGCAGCGCTGGACTAGCGGGACCAGGGACCGGGGAGCTGTTTTTT

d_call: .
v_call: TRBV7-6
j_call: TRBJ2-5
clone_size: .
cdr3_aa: CASSLGQLQETQYF
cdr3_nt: TGTGCCAGCAGCTTAGGACAGCTCCAAGAGACCCAGTACTTC

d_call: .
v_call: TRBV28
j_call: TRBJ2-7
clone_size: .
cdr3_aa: CASRANYEQYF
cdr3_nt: TGTGCCAGCAGAGCTAACTACGAGCAGTACTTC

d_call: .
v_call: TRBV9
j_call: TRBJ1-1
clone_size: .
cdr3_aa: CASSVGTVNTEAFF
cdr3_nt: TGTGCCAGCAGCGTAGGTACGGTGAACACTGAAGCTTTCTTT

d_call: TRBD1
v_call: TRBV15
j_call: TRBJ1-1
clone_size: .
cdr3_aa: CATSRGQGVSDEAFF
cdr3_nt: TGTGCCACCAGCAGAGGGCAGGGGGTGAGTGATGAAGCTTTCTTT

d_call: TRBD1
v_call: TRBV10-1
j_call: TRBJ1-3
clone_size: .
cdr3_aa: CARPTGAISGNTIYF
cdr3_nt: TGCGCCAGACCGACAGGGGCGATCTCTGGAAACACCATATATTTT

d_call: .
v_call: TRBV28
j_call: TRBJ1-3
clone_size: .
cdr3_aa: CASCTTGTIYF
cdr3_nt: TGTGCCAGCTGTACCACCGGGACTATATATTTT

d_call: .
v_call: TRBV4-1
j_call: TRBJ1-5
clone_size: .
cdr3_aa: CASSQELSGQPQHF
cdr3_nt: TGCGCCAGCAGCCAAGAACTCTCCGGTCAGCCCCAGCATTTT

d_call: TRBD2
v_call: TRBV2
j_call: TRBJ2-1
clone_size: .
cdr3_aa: CASSGLAGINEQFF
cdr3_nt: TGTGCCAGCAGTGGGCTAGCGGGGATTAATGAGCAGTTCTTC

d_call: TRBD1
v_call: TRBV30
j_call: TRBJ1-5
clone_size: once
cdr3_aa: CAWSSTGLNQPQHF
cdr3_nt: TGTGCCTGGTCCTCGACAGGGTTAAATCAGCCCCAGCATTTT

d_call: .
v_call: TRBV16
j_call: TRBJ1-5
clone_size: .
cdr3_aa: CASSQGADQPQHF
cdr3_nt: TGTGCCAGCAGCCAAGGGGCTGATCAGCCCCAGCATTTT

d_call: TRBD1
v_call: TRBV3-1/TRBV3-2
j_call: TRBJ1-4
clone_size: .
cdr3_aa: CASSHTGQGGEKLFF
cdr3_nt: TGTGCCAGCAGCCACACCGGACAGGGGGGGGAAAAACTGTTTTTT

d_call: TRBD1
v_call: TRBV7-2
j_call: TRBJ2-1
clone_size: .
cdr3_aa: CASSLWTGVGNEQFF
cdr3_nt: TGTGCCAGCAGCCTGTGGACAGGGGTGGGGAATGAGCAGTTCTTC

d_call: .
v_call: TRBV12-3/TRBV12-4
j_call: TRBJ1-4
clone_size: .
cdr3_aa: CASSSGVEEKLFF
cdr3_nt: TGTGCCAGCAGTTCAGGGGTCGAAGAAAAACTGTTTTTT

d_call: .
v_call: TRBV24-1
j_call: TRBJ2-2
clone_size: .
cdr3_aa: CATSDPRTGELFF
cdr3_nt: TGTGCCACCAGTGATCCTAGAACCGGGGAGCTGTTTTTT

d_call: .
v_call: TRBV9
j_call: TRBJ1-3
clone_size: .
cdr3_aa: CASSVQVSGNTIYF
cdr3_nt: TGTGCCAGCAGCGTACAGGTCTCTGGAAACACCATATATTTT

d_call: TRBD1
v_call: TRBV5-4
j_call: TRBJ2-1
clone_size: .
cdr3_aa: CASSLGQGYDNEQFF
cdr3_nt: TGTGCCAGCAGTCTGGGACAGGGTTACGACAATGAGCAGTTCTTC

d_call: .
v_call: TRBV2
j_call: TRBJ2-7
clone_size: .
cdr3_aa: CASSENSPYEQYF
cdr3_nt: TGTGCCAGCAGTGAAAACAGTCCTTACGAGCAGTACTTC

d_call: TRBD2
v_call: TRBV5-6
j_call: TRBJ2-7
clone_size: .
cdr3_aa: CASSWVTSGDYEQYF
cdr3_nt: TGTGCCAGCAGCTGGGTGACTAGCGGGGATTACGAGCAGTACTTC

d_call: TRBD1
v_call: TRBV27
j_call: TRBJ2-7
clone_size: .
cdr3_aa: CASRGTGIAREQYF
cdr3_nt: TGTGCCAGCAGGGGGACAGGGATAGCGAGGGAGCAGTACTTC

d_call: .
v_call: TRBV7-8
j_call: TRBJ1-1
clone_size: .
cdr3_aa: CASSLRETTEAFF
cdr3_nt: TGTGCCAGCAGCTTGAGGGAAACCACTGAAGCTTTCTTT

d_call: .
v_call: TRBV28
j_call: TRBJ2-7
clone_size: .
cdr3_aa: CASSPPSDLYEQYF
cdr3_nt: TGTGCCAGCAGCCCCCCTAGCGACCTTTACGAGCAGTACTTC

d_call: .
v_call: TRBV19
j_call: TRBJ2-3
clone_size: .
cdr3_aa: CASSIADTQYF
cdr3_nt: TGTGCCAGTAGTATAGCGGATACGCAGTATTTT

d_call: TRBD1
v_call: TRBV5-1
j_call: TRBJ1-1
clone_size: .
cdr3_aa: CASSPRQGNTEAFF
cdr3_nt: TGCGCCAGCAGCCCCCGACAGGGGAACACTGAAGCTTTCTTT

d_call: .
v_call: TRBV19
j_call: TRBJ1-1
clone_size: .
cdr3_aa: CASSILRAQNTEAFF
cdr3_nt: TGTGCCAGTAGTATTCTCAGGGCTCAGAACACTGAAGCTTTCTTT

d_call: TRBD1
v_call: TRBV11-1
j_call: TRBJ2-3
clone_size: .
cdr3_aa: CASSLGTGPSTDTQYF
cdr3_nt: TGTGCCAGCAGCTTAGGGACAGGACCTAGCACAGATACGCAGTATTTT

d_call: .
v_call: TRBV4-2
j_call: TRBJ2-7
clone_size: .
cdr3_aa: CASSQPTGNSYEQYF
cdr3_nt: TGTGCCAGCAGCCAACCCACAGGGAATTCCTACGAGCAGTACTTC

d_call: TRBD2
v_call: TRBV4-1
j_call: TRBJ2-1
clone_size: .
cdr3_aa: CASSPQLGTSGRGAYNEQFF
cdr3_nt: TGCGCCAGCAGCCCGCAGCTCGGGACTAGCGGGAGGGGCGCCTACAATGAGCAGTTCTTC

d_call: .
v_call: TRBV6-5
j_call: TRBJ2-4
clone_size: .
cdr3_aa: CASSSEGNIQYF
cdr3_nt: TGTGCCAGCAGTAGCGAGGGAAACATTCAGTACTTC

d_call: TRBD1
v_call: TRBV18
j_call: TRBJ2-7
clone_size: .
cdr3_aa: CASSPGGTGTYEQYF
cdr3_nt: TGTGCCAGCTCACCAGGAGGGACAGGGACCTACGAGCAGTACTTC

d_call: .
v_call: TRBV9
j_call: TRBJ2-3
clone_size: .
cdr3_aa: CASSVVNSGTDTQYF
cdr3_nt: TGTGCCAGCAGCGTAGTGAATAGCGGCACAGATACGCAGTATTTT

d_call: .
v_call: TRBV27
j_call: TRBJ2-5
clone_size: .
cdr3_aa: CASSFMIGEVETQYF
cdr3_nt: TGTGCCAGCAGTTTCATGATCGGGGAGGTAGAGACCCAGTACTTC

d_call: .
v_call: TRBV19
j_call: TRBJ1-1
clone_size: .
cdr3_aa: CASSRWEQGTEAFF
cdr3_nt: TGTGCCAGTAGTAGATGGGAGCAAGGGACTGAAGCTTTCTTT

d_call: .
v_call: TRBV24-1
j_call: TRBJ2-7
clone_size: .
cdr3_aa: CATSDLYEQYF
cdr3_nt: TGTGCCACCAGTGACCTTTACGAGCAGTACTTC

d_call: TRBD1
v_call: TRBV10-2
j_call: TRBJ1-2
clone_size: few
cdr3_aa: CASSGGTGGRDGYTF
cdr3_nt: TGCGCCAGCAGTGGAGGGACAGGGGGCAGGGATGGCTACACCTTC